Presented here are 18 T cell receptor beta chains from one specimen sequenced in a study of glioma-infiltrating T cells after dendritic cell vaccination. Noted time point: after dendritic cell vaccination, including at tumor progression/relapse. Method: immunoSEQ multiplex PCR; TCRdb's copy keeps in-frame clones and lacks some. The sample holds 100,000 or so clones; roughly 89% are singletons and the top ten take around 2.6%. Specimen: blood, collected after dendritic cell vaccination. These receptor sequences come from a human donor with glioblastoma.

Only a few counts were recorded for this clone. It differs at one base from a far larger clone, so likely a read error. V gene TRBV6-1 combines with J gene TRBJ1-1, with 7 bases lining up with TRBD1. CDR3 size: 14 residues. V dropped 3 bases and J dropped 5; count of bases not matched to a gene: 6. Germline CDR1 MNHNS, CDR2 SASEGT. The CDR3 loop reads CASSENRGETEAFF. CDR3 coding DNA: TGTGCCAGCAGTGAGAACAGGGGTGAGACTGAAGCTTTCTTT.

The genes are TRBV19 and TRBJ1-2, with 8 bases fitting TRBD1. V lost 4 bases and J lost 7; bases outside the gene matches: 11. CDR1 is LNHDA, CDR2 SQIVND, per germline (reference sequence). The CDR3 covers 15 residues. The CDR3: CASSTAAGGASGYTF. The CDR3 nucleotides are TGTGCCAGTAGTACGGCCGCAGGGGGCGCCTCTGGCTACACCTTC.

The chain combines TRBV5-4 with TRBJ1-2; TRBD1 matches at 8 bases. The CDR3 sequence is 16 residues long. Germline-derived CDR1 and CDR2 are SGHNT and YYREEE (reference sequence). V shed 4 bases and J 3 bases; nucleotides not matched to a gene: 11. Written as DNA, the CDR3 is TGTGCCAGCAGCGCCGGACAGGGTGTTCTAGACTATGGCTACACCTTC. Protein: CASSAGQGVLDYGYTF. Using reference TRBV5-4 and TRBJ1-2 for the parts outside the CDR3, the full variable domain is ETGVTQSPTHLIKTRGQQVTLRCSSQSGHNTVSWYQQALGQGPQFIFQYYREEENGRGNFPPRFSGLQFPNYSSELNVNALELDDSALYLCASSAGQGVLDYGYTFGSGTRLTVV.

V usage is TRBV7-2 and J usage is TRBJ2-7; the D is unclear. The CDR3 sequence is 13 residues long. Germline assignment: CDR1 SGHTA and CDR2 FQGNSA. Trimming shortened V by 4 bases and J by 5 bases, and 12 bases separated the two germline ends. CDR3 protein: CASSSEQFDEQYF. DNA of the CDR3: TGTGCCAGCAGCTCGGAACAGTTCGACGAGCAGTACTTC.

As concerns this clone: One end of the junction does not line up with germline, which may come from a read error. The chain recombines TRBV2 with TRBJ1-1, with TRBD1 identical over 8 bases. CDR3 length: 14 residues. The germline CDR1 and CDR2 sequences are SNHLY and FYNNEI. CDR3 sequence reads: CASSEDRVNTEAFF. The DNA of the CDR3 is TGTGCCAGCAGCGAGGACAGGGTGAATACTGAAGCTTTCTTT.

This clone appeared a single time. The chain couples TRBV19 to TRBJ1-1; 8 bases map to TRBD1. The CDR3 is 15 residues long. J was trimmed by 7 bases and V by 1 base; bases with no gene match: 8. The germline V gene encodes CDR1 LNHDA and CDR2 SQIVND (reference sequence). The CDR3 sequence: CASSIVGQGANEAFF. CDR3 in DNA: TGTGCCAGTAGTATAGTTGGTCAGGGGGCGAATGAAGCTTTCTTT.

V is TRBV11-3 and J is TRBJ2-5; 7 positions match TRBD1. Germline CDR1 and CDR2: SGHNT and YENEEA. The CDR3 spans 16 residues. Unmatched junction bases numbered 13, after V lost 5 bases and J lost 4 bases. Here the CDR3 reads CASSPRTGLRGETQYF. The CDR3 DNA follows: TGTGCCAGCAGCCCCCGGACAGGCCTTCGTGGAGAGACCCAGTACTTC.

The V and J genes are TRBV5-6 and TRBJ1-1; D might be TRBD1 (5 bases). The CDR3 is 14 amino acids. V lost 4 bases to trimming and J lost 6 bases, with 16 bases between them. Germline V lookup: CDR1 SGHDT, CDR2 YYEEEE. CDR3 nucleotides: TGTGCCAGCAGCGCTGGGGGGGAGAATTCTGAAGCTTTCTTT. It translates to CASSAGGENSEAFF. Full variable domain (missing parts from reference TRBV5-6 and TRBJ1-1): DAGVTQSPTHLIKTRGQQVTLRCSPKSGHDTVSWYQQALGQGPQFIFQYYEEEERQRGNFPDRFSGHQFPNYSSELNVNALLLGDSALYLCASSAGGENSEAFFGQGTRLTVV.

The chain has TRBV4-1 and TRBJ2-3; 8 nucleotides line up with TRBD2. The CDR3 covers 19 residues. J gave up 2 bases and V 4 bases, and 17 bases lay outside the gene matches. Germline V gene sequence: CDR1 MGHRA, CDR2 YSYEKL. CDR3 nucleotide sequence: TGCGCCAGCAGCCCAGGTCGGGGGGGCGCCGCCGGTCACACAGATACGCAGTATTTT. Protein product: CASSPGRGGAAGHTDTQYF.

This sequence joins TRBV5-1 and TRBJ1-1; D is perhaps TRBD1 (5 bases). Germline CDR1 SGHRS, CDR2 YFSETQ. Trimming cost V 0 bases and J 0 bases, with 9 bases left between them. This CDR3 spans 15 amino acids. CDR3 sequence: CASSLEPGVNTEAFF. CDR3 nucleotide sequence: TGCGCCAGCAGCTTGGAGCCGGGGGTGAACACTGAAGCTTTCTTT.

V is TRBV7-3 and J is TRBJ1-1; possibly TRBD1 for D (5 bases). V lost 1 base, J lost 1 base, and 10 bases lay in between. The germline gives CDR1 SGHTA, CDR2 FQGTGA. This CDR3 is 15 amino acids long. For the CDR3, the DNA is TGTGCCAGCAGCTTAAGTTCAGGGCGGAACACTGAAGCTTTCTTT. This codes for CASSLSSGRNTEAFF.

The CDR3 DNA reads as TGTGCCAGCAGCCCAGGGGCAGGGAATGGCTACACCTTC. It encodes CASSPGAGNGYTF. The chain links TRBV7-9 to TRBJ1-2; a possible D gene is TRBD1 (6 bases). Germline loops: CDR1 SEHNR, CDR2 FQNEAQ (reference sequence). V was trimmed by 5 bases and J by 6 bases, leaving 13 bases between them. This CDR3 is built from 13 residues.

This clone appeared once. V gene TRBV14 combines with J gene TRBJ1-1, with D unresolved. V dropped 4 bases and J dropped 6 bases, with 27 bases sitting between them. The CDR3 is made up of 18 amino acids. CDR1 SGHDN and CDR2 FVKESK come from the germline V gene. The CDR3 nucleotides read TGTGCCAGCAGCCTCCTAAGGGCGATGGCCCCGGGAGGTCCTGAAGCTTTCTTT. Translating gives CASSLLRAMAPGGPEAFF. The full variable domain, with the rest looked up from reference TRBV14 and TRBJ1-1, is EAGVTQFPSHSVIEKGQTVTLRCDPISGHDNLYWYRRVMGKEIKFLLHFVKESKQDESGMPNNRFLAERTGGTYSTLKVQPAELEDSGVYFCASSLLRAMAPGGPEAFFGQGTRLTVV.

CDR3 nucleotides: TGTGCCAGCAGCGTAGGGGGTTTACAGGGGGAAGCTTTCTTT. Translating it yields CASSVGGLQGEAFF. The V gene is TRBV9, the J gene TRBJ1-1; TRBD1 agrees at 7 bases. The trim removed 0 bases at V and 8 bases at J, leaving 7 bases unmatched. The germline V gene encodes CDR1 SGDLS and CDR2 YYNGEE. The CDR3 has 14 amino acids.

This chain links TRBV7-3 with TRBJ1-3; 8 nucleotides agree with TRBD1. The trim removed 5 bases at V and 8 bases at J, leaving 11 bases unmatched. The CDR3 extends over 15 amino acids. The germline gives CDR1 SGHTA, CDR2 FQGTGA. The CDR3 protein is CASSPGTGPEDTIYF. DNA of the CDR3: TGTGCCAGCAGCCCCGGGACAGGCCCTGAGGACACCATATATTTT.

The genes are TRBV18 and TRBJ2-7; D call uncertain. Between the trimmed V and J ends, which lost 6 bases and 0 bases, there was a span of 18 bases. Per the germline V gene, CDR1 is KGHSH and CDR2 is LQKENI. The CDR3 totals 16 residues. CDR3 bases: TGTGCCAGCTCCACCCGGTCGAGGCCTCCCTCCTACGAGCAGTACTTC. It is translated as CASSTRSRPPSYEQYF.

Written as DNA, the CDR3 is TGTGCCTGGAGTGTCGGGACTAGCCCGACCGGGGAGCTGTTTTTT. Translation: CAWSVGTSPTGELFF. The V and J genes are TRBV30 and TRBJ2-2, with TRBD2 matching 9 bases. This CDR3 is built from 15 residues. CDR1 and CDR2 (germline): GTSNPN, SVGIG (reference sequence). J gave up 5 bases and V 0 bases, and 4 bases lay outside the gene matches. The full variable domain, its missing parts supplied by reference TRBV30 and TRBJ2-2, is SQTIHQWPATLVQPVGSPLSLECTVEGTSNPNLYWYRQAAGRGLQLLFYSVGIGQISSEVPQNLSASRPQDRQFILSSKKLLLSDSGFYLCAWSVGTSPTGELFFGEGSRLTVL.

This chain joins TRBV19 and TRBJ1-5, with TRBD1 matching over 8 bases. The germline gives CDR1 LNHDA, CDR2 SQIVND (reference sequence). The V and J ends lost 2 bases and 4 bases, in that order; junction bases with no gene match: 7. CDR3 length: 16 residues. The CDR3 sequence is CASSINANRGNQPQHF. The CDR3 nucleotides read TGTGCCAGTAGTATAAACGCGAACAGGGGGAATCAGCCCCAGCATTTT.